These 17 T cell receptor beta chains share one sample of origin, sequenced in a study of CD8 T cells in Susac syndrome. RNA was extracted with the RNeasy kit, and a quantity of roughly 0.5 to 1 ug was reverse transcribed using random hexamers. MiXCR was run by TCRdb on the immunoSEQ multiplex PCR reads, yielding one entry per CDR3 protein. The table has roughly 120,000 distinct CDR3 sequences, roughly 94% seen once. Material for sequencing was CD4+ T cells from PBMCs. Receptors originate from a human donor in good health.

This chain links TRBV2 with TRBJ1-4, with D unclear. CDR1 SNHLY and CDR2 FYNNEI come from the germline V gene. This CDR3 comprises 15 residues. V was pared by 2 bases and J by 3 bases, with 10 bases between. The CDR3 bases are TGTGCCAGCAGTGAACTGCGTACAGCTAATGAAAAACTGTTTTTT. This encodes CASSELRTANEKLFF.

The rearrangement joins TRBV29-1 to TRBJ2-5; a weak D match, TRBD2 (5 bases). CDR3 length: 13 residues. The V end lost 6 bases, the J end lost 2 bases, and 13 bases lay between the germline ends. Germline V lookup: CDR1 SQVTM, CDR2 ANQGSEA. CDR3 sequence reads: CSVFGRGQETQYF. CDR3 sequence (DNA): TGCAGCGTCTTCGGCCGGGGACAAGAGACCCAGTACTTC.

This chain links TRBV20-1 with TRBJ2-5, with TRBD1 identical over 10 bases. CDR1 is DFQATT, CDR2 SNEGSKA, per germline (reference sequence). The CDR3 has 17 residues. V was clipped by 3 bases and J by 5 bases; unmatched bases: 15. The CDR3 sequence is CSASTPRQGAIWETQYF. The CDR3 bases are TGCAGTGCTAGTACGCCCAGACAGGGGGCGATTTGGGAGACCCAGTACTTC.

The chain links TRBV29-1 to TRBJ2-1; 8 bases fit TRBD2. V dropped 4 bases and J dropped 9; count of bases not matched to a gene: 5. The CDR3 loop spans 12 amino acids. Germline V CDR1 and CDR2: SQVTM, ANQGSEA. The CDR3 protein is CSVVFSGSEQFF. The CDR3, as DNA: TGCAGCGTTGTCTTCAGCGGGAGTGAGCAGTTCTTC.

The chain links TRBV5-1 to TRBJ2-1; D is unclear. Germline CDR1 reads SGHRS; CDR2 reads YFSETQ. The length of the CDR3 is 15 residues. Between the trimmed V and J ends, which lost 0 bases and 0 bases, there was a span of 7 bases. The CDR3 protein is CASSLGAVSYNEQFF. Written as DNA, the CDR3 is TGCGCCAGCAGCTTGGGGGCAGTCTCCTACAATGAGCAGTTCTTC.

V gene TRBV2 combines with J gene TRBJ2-2; perhaps TRBD1 as D (7 bases). The length of the CDR3 is 14 residues. Looked up from germline, CDR1 is SNHLY and CDR2 is FYNNEI. V lost 9 bases and J 4 bases, leaving 15 bases between the germline ends. The CDR3 DNA sequence: TGTGCCAGGAACCAGGGGGGAGGCACCGGGGAGCTGTTTTTT. It specifies CARNQGGGTGELFF.

The chain uses TRBV2 and TRBJ1-5, with a possible D match to TRBD1 (5 bases). V gave up 3 bases and J gave up 5 bases, with 11 bases separating them. CDR1 is SNHLY, CDR2 FYNNEI, per germline. This CDR3 has 14 amino acids. The CDR3 sequence: CASSDRVEDQPQHF. The DNA of the CDR3 is TGTGCCAGCAGTGACAGGGTTGAGGATCAGCCCCAGCATTTT. The full variable domain, in which reference TRBV2 and TRBJ1-5 provide the parts outside the CDR3, is EPEVTQTPSHQVTQMGQEVILRCVPISNHLYFYWYRQILGQKVEFLVSFYNNEISEKSEIFDDQFSVERPDGSNFTLKIRSTKLEDSAMYFCASSDRVEDQPQHFGDGTRLSIL.

This clonotype was found once. The chain links TRBV30 to TRBJ2-1, with D possibly matching TRBD2 (6 bases). V lost 0 bases and J lost 7, with 16 bases in between. From germline, CDR1 is GTSNPN and CDR2 SVGIG (reference sequence). CDR3 size: 15 residues. The DNA for the CDR3 is TGTGCCTGGAGTGTTGATAGCGCCGGGGGAAATGAGCAGTTCTTC. It codes for CAWSVDSAGGNEQFF.

The J gene is TRBJ2-5, the V gene TRBV7-8; D is unclear. Germline loops: CDR1 SGHVS, CDR2 FQNEAQ. This CDR3 is built from 17 residues. Between the trimmed V and J ends, which lost 9 bases and 2 bases, there was a span of 25 bases. The CDR3, as DNA: TGTGCCAGTTCGCCCCCCTCAAGTTGGGGTAGGCAAGAGACCCAGTACTTC. Protein: CASSPPSSWGRQETQYF.

V usage is TRBV7-9 and J usage is TRBJ1-2; TRBD1 agrees at 7 bases. The germline V gene has CDR1 SEHNR and CDR2 FQNEAQ (reference sequence). The ends lost 6 bases at V and 5 bases at J; junction bases unmatched: 6. This CDR3 contains 13 residues. In DNA, the CDR3 is TGTGCCAGCAGTTGGGACAGTCAATATGGCTACACCTTC. Translated: CASSWDSQYGYTF.

This clonotype was recorded only once. V gene TRBV5-1 combines with J gene TRBJ1-1; D is unresolved. The V gene lost 0 bases and the J gene lost 8 bases, with 14 bases spanning the gap. Looked up from germline, CDR1 is SGHRS and CDR2 is YFSETQ. There are 14 residues in the CDR3. The CDR3, as DNA: TGCGCCAGCAGCTTGGGGAAGGTATTATCCGAAGCTTTCTTT. This encodes CASSLGKVLSEAFF.

The rearrangement joins TRBV4-3 to TRBJ2-3; perhaps TRBD2 as D (6 bases). The CDR3 loop spans 11 amino acids. In germline, CDR1 is LGHNA, CDR2 YSLEER. Trimming took off 6 bases at V and 9 bases at J, with 10 bases between the two ends. The CDR3 sequence is CASRRGGTQYF. The CDR3 bases are TGCGCCAGCAGGCGGGGAGGAACGCAGTATTTT.

The chain combines TRBV29-1 with TRBJ2-1; perhaps D is TRBD1 or TRBD2 (6 bases each). The CDR3 loop spans 17 amino acids. Germline V lookup: CDR1 SQVTM, CDR2 ANQGSEA. Trimming took 6 bases from V and 6 from J, leaving 27 bases between them. CDR3 in amino acids: CSVGGTFRDGLGNEQFF. The CDR3 DNA is TGCAGCGTAGGGGGGACTTTTCGGGATGGATTGGGCAATGAGCAGTTCTTC.

The chain carries TRBV24-1 and TRBJ2-3; D might be TRBD1 (6 bases). Trimming left V 4 bases short and J 1 base short, with 8 bases between. CDR3 size: 14 residues. CDR1 is KGHDR, CDR2 SFDVKD, per germline. The CDR3 is CATSERTGTDTQYF. CDR3 sequence (DNA): TGTGCCACCAGTGAGCGGACAGGCACAGATACGCAGTATTTT.

V is TRBV6-2 or TRBV6-3 and J is TRBJ2-2, with 11 bases aligning to TRBD1. V trimming: 5 bases; J trimming: 1 base; junction bases outside the gene matches: 3. The CDR3 is 16 residues long. Germline V lookup: CDR1 MNHEY, CDR2 SVGEGT. The CDR3 protein is CASSRTGGRNTGELFF. DNA for the CDR3: TGTGCCAGCAGTCGGACAGGGGGCAGGAACACCGGGGAGCTGTTTTTT.

This clonotype occurred once. The genes are TRBV3-1 and TRBJ1-3; D is undetermined. V lost 0 bases and J 0 bases, leaving 12 bases between the germline ends. This CDR3 has 17 residues. CDR1 is LGHDT and CDR2 is YNNKEL in the germline V gene (reference sequence). This chain's CDR3 is CASSQDLPTYSGNTIYF. The DNA for the CDR3 is TGTGCCAGCAGCCAAGATCTGCCCACTTACTCTGGAAACACCATATATTTT.

V and J are TRBV29-1 and TRBJ2-7; 9 bases map to TRBD1. The CDR3 totals 13 residues. The germline CDR1 and CDR2 sequences are SQVTM and ANQGSEA. V dropped 4 bases and J dropped 7; count of bases not matched to a gene: 8. The CDR3 is CSVGFGTGREQYF. For the CDR3, the DNA is TGCAGCGTTGGGTTCGGGACAGGGCGAGAGCAGTACTTC.